Each of the 30 T cell receptor beta chains below was sequenced from the same sample in a study of Tregs in tolerant kidney transplant recipients. Produced via immunoSEQ multiplex PCR; TCRdb's table is partial and in-frame only. This table holds 60,000 or so clones, around 83% found once. The sequencing input was CD4+ T cells from blood. The receptors were sampled from a human donor in good health.

The V call is TRBV5-1, the J call TRBJ2-7; D is perhaps TRBD1 (6 bases). The CDR3 is 18 amino acids. Germline CDR1 SGHRS, CDR2 YFSETQ. The V end was cut by 0 bases, the J end by 2 bases, with 21 bases between. The CDR3 protein is CASSLAPSGWQGTYEQYF. The CDR3 nucleotides read TGCGCCAGCAGCTTGGCCCCTTCGGGCTGGCAGGGGACCTACGAGCAGTACTTC.

The chain carries TRBV15 and TRBJ1-4; D perhaps matches TRBD1 (5 bases). Trimming pared 4 bases from V and 8 bases from J, leaving 14 bases between. The CDR3 sequence is 14 residues long. Germline loops: CDR1 LNHNV, CDR2 YYDKDF (reference sequence). CDR3 sequence (DNA): TGTGCCACCAGCAAAGGAGGGCAGGGAGAAAAACTGTTTTTT. This gives the protein CATSKGGQGEKLFF.

This clone showed up just once. The chain joins TRBV19 to TRBJ1-2; 11 bases fit TRBD1. Germline lookup yields CDR1 LNHDA and CDR2 SQIVND (reference sequence). This CDR3 has 15 amino acids. V was clipped by 6 bases and J by 3 bases; unmatched bases: 6. In DNA form, the CDR3 reads TGTGCCAGTAGGATGGACAGGGGGCATCACTATGGCTACACCTTC. Its translation is CASRMDRGHHYGYTF. Full variable domain (remainder filled in from reference TRBV19 and TRBJ1-2): DGGITQSPKYLFRKEGQNVTLSCEQNLNHDAMYWYRQDPGQGLRLIYYSQIVNDFQKGDIAEGYSVSREKKESFPLTVTSAQKNPTAFYLCASRMDRGHHYGYTFGSGTRLTVV.

The chain uses TRBV7-9 and TRBJ1-2, with no clear D. The germline gives CDR1 SEHNR, CDR2 FQNEAQ (reference sequence). The CDR3 sequence is 14 residues long. The V end lost 1 base, the J end lost 2 bases, and 8 bases lay between the germline ends. The CDR3 sequence is CASSLVRGNYGYTF. In nucleotides, the CDR3 is TGTGCCAGCAGCTTAGTCAGAGGGAACTATGGCTACACCTTC.

CDR3 nucleotides: TGTGCCTGGGCGTCTCCCCGTGGACTTATCTGGGGAGAGCAGTACTTC. Its protein product is CAWASPRGLIWGEQYF. The J gene is TRBJ2-7, the V gene TRBV30, with D perhaps TRBD2 (5 bases). The V gene lost 5 bases and the J gene lost 7 bases, with 27 bases spanning the gap. CDR1 is GTSNPN, CDR2 SVGIG, per germline (reference sequence). The length of the CDR3 is 16 residues.

This chain uses TRBV7-6 with TRBJ2-2, with 15 bases fitting TRBD2. The CDR3 runs to 15 residues. The V gene end was trimmed by 2 bases and the J gene end by 13 bases; junction bases not matched to a gene: 5. Per germline, CDR1 SGHVS and CDR2 FNYEAQ. The CDR3 DNA is TGTGCCAGCAGCTTACCGGGACTAGCGGGGGGTAGGCTGTTTTTT. The encoded protein is CASSLPGLAGGRLFF.

The chain links TRBV19 to TRBJ2-1, with 13 bases identical to TRBD2. The trim removed 5 bases at V and 9 bases at J, leaving 13 bases unmatched. The germline CDR1 and CDR2 sequences are LNHDA and SQIVND (reference sequence). This CDR3 region has 17 residues. The CDR3 DNA is TGTGCCAGTAGTGTTGGACTAGCGGGAGTCCCCACCATTGAGCAGTTCTTC. Translated: CASSVGLAGVPTIEQFF.

This clone was seen once. This sequence joins TRBV6-4 and TRBJ2-3, with TRBD1 matching over 7 bases. Germline loops: CDR1 MRHNA, CDR2 SNTAGT. This CDR3 region has 14 residues. The trim removed 6 bases at V and 0 bases at J, leaving 3 bases unmatched. Here the CDR3 reads CASRDRQSTDTQYF. The CDR3 bases are TGTGCCAGCAGGGACAGGCAAAGCACAGATACGCAGTATTTT.

V is TRBV5-6 and J is TRBJ2-1, with D unresolved. CDR3 length: 14 residues. Germline lookup yields CDR1 SGHDT and CDR2 YYEEEE. The V end was cut by 1 base, the J end by 5 bases, with 10 bases between. In nucleotides, the CDR3 is TGTGCCAGCAGCTTGAGAAATGGGGACAATGAGCAGTTCTTC. Residues: CASSLRNGDNEQFF.

This clone was counted once. At one end, the junction sequence differs from germline, possibly due to a read error. V and J are TRBV11-2 and TRBJ2-4; 12 bases fit TRBD1. Germline CDR1 and CDR2: SGHAT and FQNNGV. The CDR3 has 16 amino acids. This CDR3 is CASSVPGQGARNIQYF. The CDR3 bases are TGTGCCAGCAGCGTACCGGGACAGGGGGCCAGAAACATTCAGTACTTC.

The V call is TRBV7-9, the J call TRBJ1-6; D might be TRBD1 (6 bases). Germline CDR1 reads SEHNR; CDR2 reads FQNEAQ (reference sequence). The CDR3 has 17 amino acids. The V end lost 1 base, the J end lost 6 bases, and 16 bases lay between the germline ends. CDR3 nucleotide sequence: TGTGCCAGCAGCTTAGGGTTAGGGGACACACCTAATTCACCCCTCCACTTT. The encoded protein is CASSLGLGDTPNSPLHF.

The J gene is TRBJ2-7, the V gene TRBV11-2; 11 bases are shared with TRBD2. The CDR3 is made up of 15 amino acids. Germline CDR1 SGHAT, CDR2 FQNNGV. The junction had 9 bases not matched to a gene; V was cut back by 5 bases and J by 6 bases. DNA of the CDR3: TGTGCCAGCAGCATAATGATAGCGGGAGGGGGCGAGCAGTACTTC. Protein sequence: CASSIMIAGGGEQYF.

The V gene is TRBV11-2, the J gene TRBJ1-1; D might be TRBD1 (5 bases). Between the trimmed V and J ends, which lost 5 bases and 4 bases, there was a span of 14 bases. The germline CDR1 and CDR2 sequences are SGHAT and FQNNGV. The CDR3 covers 14 residues. CDR3 bases: TGTGCCAGCAGCGCTTCTGCGGGGACCACTGAAGCTTTCTTT. Translation gives CASSASAGTTEAFF.

This clone came up a few times. The genes are TRBV7-2 and TRBJ2-5, with D possibly being TRBD1 (6 bases). The CDR3 consists of 12 residues. Germline CDR1 and CDR2: SGHTA and FQGNSA. Trimming took 5 bases from V and 5 from J, leaving 9 bases between them. The CDR3: CASSPQGETQYF. The CDR3 nucleotides are TGTGCCAGCAGCCCCCAGGGGGAGACCCAGTACTTC.

This clone has a handful of counts. This chain joins TRBV19 and TRBJ1-1; unclear D gene. The germline V and J ends were trimmed by 7 bases and 8 bases, with 17 bases remaining between them. The CDR3 loop spans 13 amino acids. Per germline, CDR1 LNHDA and CDR2 SQIVND (reference sequence). The CDR3 loop reads CASKSLVGTEAFF. The CDR3 region has the DNA TGTGCCAGTAAGTCTTTAGTAGGTACCGAAGCTTTCTTT.

The chain employs TRBV18 and TRBJ1-1; perhaps TRBD1 as D (5 bases). Germline values: CDR1 KGHSH, CDR2 LQKENI. The CDR3 has 13 residues. The ends were cut back, 6 bases at V and 5 bases at J, with 13 bases in the middle. The CDR3 is CASSPAGGTEAFF. CDR3 nucleotides: TGTGCCAGCTCTCCGGCGGGGGGAACTGAAGCTTTCTTT.

The genes are TRBV7-2 and TRBJ2-7, with TRBD1 matching over 8 bases. J gave up 1 base and V 6 bases, and 2 bases lay outside the gene matches. Germline CDR1 is SGHTA and CDR2 is FQGNSA. The CDR3 totals 13 residues. CDR3 DNA: TGTGCCAGCAGAGGGACAGGATCCTACGAGCAGTACTTC. It yields the protein CASRGTGSYEQYF.

This sequence joins TRBV7-7 and TRBJ1-1, with D possibly matching TRBD1 (5 bases). This CDR3 comprises 13 residues. Germline V gives CDR1 SSHAT, CDR2 FNYEAQ (reference sequence). V was trimmed by 6 bases and J by 1 base, leaving 9 bases between them. In DNA, the CDR3 is TGTGCCAGCAGTGGGGACGGGAACACTGAAGCTTTCTTT. As protein: CASSGDGNTEAFF.

This clone was detected once. The rearrangement joins TRBV9 to TRBJ2-2; 11 nucleotides line up with TRBD2. Germline CDR1 SGDLS, CDR2 YYNGEE. There are 15 residues in the CDR3. Trimming cost V 3 bases and J 7 bases; bases outside gene matches: 5. The CDR3 DNA is TGTGCCAGCAGCGCGACTAGCGGGATGGGCGGGGAGCTGTTTTTT. Amino acid sequence: CASSATSGMGGELFF.

The rearrangement links TRBV5-8 to TRBJ2-7; D uncertain. CDR1 and CDR2 (germline): SGHTS, YDEGEE. The CDR3 length is 14 residues. Trimming pared 1 base from V and 2 bases from J, leaving 10 bases between. CDR3 amino acids: CASSLKITAYEQYF. The CDR3 nucleotides are TGTGCCAGCAGCTTGAAGATCACCGCCTACGAGCAGTACTTC.

The chain has TRBV14 and TRBJ2-7; 10 positions match TRBD2. Germline loops: CDR1 SGHDN, CDR2 FVKESK. V shed 3 bases, J shed 2 bases, and the junction held 7 bases outside the gene matches. The CDR3 sequence is 16 residues long. Here the CDR3 reads CASSHRTSGTPYEQYF. The CDR3 nucleotides are TGTGCCAGCAGCCATAGGACTAGCGGAACCCCCTACGAGCAGTACTTC.

This clone was detected only a few times. The genes are TRBV14 and TRBJ1-3; D possibly corresponds to TRBD1 (5 bases). Germline CDR1 SGHDN, CDR2 FVKESK. Trimming shortened V by 2 bases and J by 2 bases, and 10 bases separated the two germline ends. The CDR3 loop spans 15 amino acids. CDR3 protein: CASSQQGSPGNTIYF. In DNA form, the CDR3 reads TGTGCCAGCAGCCAACAGGGTTCCCCTGGAAACACCATATATTTT.

The chain has TRBV18 and TRBJ2-5; 8 bases map to TRBD2. Germline loops: CDR1 KGHSH, CDR2 LQKENI. The CDR3 has 15 residues. The junction had 9 bases not matched to a gene; V was cut back by 6 bases and J by 3 bases. CDR3 DNA sequence: TGTGCCAGCTCCCGAGGGGGAGCGGGGGAAGAGACCCAGTACTTC. This translates into CASSRGGAGEETQYF.

The rearrangement links TRBV30 to TRBJ2-1, with 8 bases fitting TRBD2. This CDR3 spans 15 amino acids. The germline CDR1 and CDR2 sequences are GTSNPN and SVGIG (reference sequence). The V segment lost 0 bases and the J segment 7 bases; nucleotides outside the gene matches: 8. CDR3 sequence reads: CAWSVGREVRNEQFF. In nucleotides, the CDR3 is TGTGCCTGGAGTGTGGGGCGGGAGGTCCGTAATGAGCAGTTCTTC.

The chain joins TRBV11-3 to TRBJ1-2; D gene uncertain. This CDR3 comprises 15 residues. Trimming took 5 bases from V and 1 from J, leaving 14 bases between them. Germline values: CDR1 SGHNT, CDR2 YENEEA. The CDR3 here is CASSPRSPFNYGYTF. The CDR3 nucleotides are TGTGCCAGCAGCCCCCGGTCCCCTTTTAACTATGGCTACACCTTC. Full variable domain (outside the CDR3, taken from reference TRBV11-3 and TRBJ1-2): EAGVVQSPRYKIIEKKQPVAFWCNPISGHNTLYWYLQNLGQGPELLIRYENEEAVDDSQLPKDRFSAERLKGVDSTLKIQPAELGDSAVYLCASSPRSPFNYGYTFGSGTRLTVV.

The chain links TRBV20-1 to TRBJ1-1; D possibly corresponds to TRBD1 (6 bases). Germline loops: CDR1 DFQATT, CDR2 SNEGSKA (reference sequence). This CDR3 region has 11 residues. With 6 bases removed from V and 5 bases from J, the gap between germline ends came to 10 bases. CDR3 sequence: CSANRVTEAFF. The CDR3 DNA reads TGCAGTGCCAACAGGGTGACTGAAGCTTTCTTT.

The V call is TRBV7-2, the J call TRBJ2-7; TRBD2 aligns across 8 bases. Germline values: CDR1 SGHTA, CDR2 FQGNSA. The CDR3 runs 15 residues. Losses at the gene ends were 3 bases for V and 0 bases for J; bases not matched to a gene: 4. The CDR3 DNA follows: TGTGCCAGCAGCTTTCCTACTAGCGGCTCCTACGAGCAGTACTTC. The encoded protein is CASSFPTSGSYEQYF.

The V gene is TRBV7-3, the J gene TRBJ2-7; D unclear. This CDR3 is 16 amino acids long. Trimming cost V 0 bases and J 5 bases, with 17 bases left between them. The germline V gene has CDR1 SGHTA and CDR2 FQGTGA. The CDR3 DNA reads TGTGCCAGCAGCTTAACGTGTCGGCCGTCACTCCACGAGCAGTACTTC. Translating gives CASSLTCRPSLHEQYF. Full variable domain (rest looked up from reference TRBV7-3 and TRBJ2-7): GAGVSQTPSNKVTEKGKYVELRCDPISGHTALYWYRQSLGQGPEFLIYFQGTGAADDSGLPNDRFFAVRPEGSVSTLKIQRTERGDSAVYLCASSLTCRPSLHEQYFGPGTRLTVT.

The chain carries TRBV4-3 and TRBJ2-3, with 12 nucleotides matching TRBD2. The CDR3 contains 17 residues. V lost 4 bases, J lost 5 bases, and 10 bases stayed unmatched. The germline V gene encodes CDR1 LGHNA and CDR2 YSLEER. CDR3 in amino acids: CASSPRASGGVLDTQYF. The CDR3 DNA reads TGCGCCAGCAGCCCTCGGGCTAGCGGGGGGGTCTTAGATACGCAGTATTTT.

V gene TRBV6-6 combines with J gene TRBJ1-2, with D perhaps matching TRBD1 (5 bases). CDR1 MNHNY and CDR2 SVGAGI come from the germline V gene (reference sequence). V shed 7 bases and J shed 4 bases, with 19 bases lying between them. This CDR3 comprises 15 residues. The chain's CDR3 is CASTFRDSSSYGYTF. CDR3 coding DNA: TGTGCCAGCACCTTCCGAGACAGTAGCTCCTATGGCTACACCTTC.